This TCR beta chain was obtained from a study of preoperative IRX-2 immunotherapy in early breast cancer. The CDR3 contains 13 residues. The junction had 3 bases not matched to a gene; V was cut back by 4 bases and J by 7 bases. The V gene's germline CDR1 is SQVTM and CDR2 ANQGSEA. Documented treatment: preoperative locoregional IRX-2 cytokine immunotherapy. This phase Ib study tested locoregional IRX-2 cytokine immunotherapy given before surgery. Clones were read by immunoSEQ multiplex PCR, and TCRdb kept only the in-frame ones, dropping some. The table shows some 30,000 clones, with over 80% occurring only once.

This receptor was taken from a human donor with breast cancer. The V call is TRBV29-1, the J call TRBJ2-1; the match to TRBD2 covers 11 bases. This sample comprised lymph node tissue, obtained from a patient treated with IRX-2 immunotherapy. Written as DNA, the CDR3 is TGCAGCGTTGGGACTAGCGGGCGAAATGAGCAGTTCTTC. Translating it yields CSVGTSGRNEQFF.